A selection of T cell receptor beta chains follows, all from one sample in a study of blood T cell repertoires in COVID-19. Clones were read by immunoSEQ multiplex PCR, and TCRdb kept only the in-frame ones, dropping some. The sample comprises more than 110,000 clones, about 80% of which are singletons, and about 8% rests with the top ten. The source material was peripheral blood. Receptor source: a human donor in a cohort sampled during active COVID-19. Both conserved end residues are part of each CDR3. A D gene is named only where the DNA matches it firmly. Size is stated for part of the rows, as once, few or many counts, or as a class when the clone is expanded.

j_call clone_size d_call v_call cdr3_nt cdr3_aa
TRBJ1-6 few . TRBV14 TGTGCCAGCAGTATGACAGGAGAATCACCCCTCCACTTT CASSMTGESPLHF
TRBJ2-7 . . TRBV12-3/TRBV12-4 TGTGCCAGCAGTTTAGTCTTCAGTTACGAGCAGTACTTC CASSLVFSYEQYF
TRBJ2-5 . TRBD2 TRBV4-1 TGCGCCAGCAGCTCCCTACTACTACTAGCGGGGCGGGAGACCCAGTACTTC CASSSLLLLAGRETQYF
TRBJ2-7 . TRBD2 TRBV5-6 TGTGCCAGCAGCCCGGGAGGAGGGCGGCAGTACGAGCAGTACTTC CASSPGGGRQYEQYF
TRBJ2-1 . . TRBV5-1 TGCGCCAGCAGCCCCTTTCAGGGCGATGAGCAGTTCTTC CASSPFQGDEQFF
TRBJ1-3 . TRBD1 TRBV19 TGTGCCAGTAGTCGTGACAGGGGGAATGGAAACACCATATATTTT CASSRDRGNGNTIYF
TRBJ1-6 . . TRBV3-1/TRBV3-2 TGTGCCAGCAGCCCCGGCAGGGCTTCACCCCTCCACTTT CASSPGRASPLHF
TRBJ1-2 . . TRBV29-1 TGCAGCGCTACAGGGACCCCCATCGACTATGGCTACACCTTC CSATGTPIDYGYTF
TRBJ2-3 . . TRBV5-1 TGCGCCAGCAGCCCCGGGTCAGATACGCAGTATTTT CASSPGSDTQYF
TRBJ2-7 few TRBD1 TRBV6-5 TGTGCCAGCAGTTACCGGGACAGGGTGGGGCAGTACTTC CASSYRDRVGQYF
TRBJ1-3 few . TRBV3-1/TRBV3-2 TGTGCCAGCAGCCCCCAAACAGGGAGCTCTGGAAACACCATATATTTT CASSPQTGSSGNTIYF
TRBJ2-7 . . TRBV18 TGTGCCAGCTCACTAACGGGGGGGACAGACCTTTCCTACGAGCAGTACTTC CASSLTGGTDLSYEQYF
TRBJ2-3 . TRBD2 TRBV2 TGTGCCAGCAGTGATCGAGCGGGGCGCACAGATACGCAGTATTTT CASSDRAGRTDTQYF
TRBJ2-3 . TRBD1 TRBV24-1 TGTGCCACCAGTGAAGGGACAGGGGGTCCACGCACAGATACGCAGTATTTT CATSEGTGGPRTDTQYF
TRBJ1-1 . . TRBV25-1 TGTGCCAGCAGACCACAGGGGAACACTGAAGCTTTCTTT CASRPQGNTEAFF
TRBJ1-5 few TRBD1 TRBV28 TGTGCCAGCAGTTTGCCAGGGGGCTTCGACGGTCAGCCCCAGCATTTT CASSLPGGFDGQPQHF
TRBJ1-1 . TRBD1 TRBV11-3 TGTGCCAGCAGCCTAAGACAGGGATCCCCTGAAGCTTTCTTT CASSLRQGSPEAFF
TRBJ2-2 . TRBD1 TRBV28 TGTGCCAGCACCAAAAGGGGACAGTCGAACACCGGGGAGCTGTTTTTT CASTKRGQSNTGELFF
TRBJ2-4 . TRBD1 TRBV4-1 TGCGCCAGCAGCCAACTTACAGGGGGCCCCAAAAACATTCAGTACTTC CASSQLTGGPKNIQYF
TRBJ2-5 once TRBD2 TRBV5-4 TGTGCCAGCAGGAGCCAGGTGGGAGGGGTCGAGACCCAGTACTTC CASRSQVGGVETQYF
TRBJ2-6 once TRBD1 TRBV19 TGTGCCAGTAGTATAGACCCGAGACAGGGGGGAGTTTTC CASSIDPRQGGVF
TRBJ1-1 . . TRBV5-1 TGCGCCAGCAGTGAGGGTAACACTGAAGCTTTCTTT CASSEGNTEAFF
TRBJ1-1 . TRBD1 TRBV9 TGTGCCAGCAGCGCGCAGACAGGGTTTTTGACTGAAGCTTTCTTT CASSAQTGFLTEAFF
TRBJ1-2 . TRBD1 TRBV5-1 TGCGCCAGCAGCTCCTCTGACAGGGCGGTAAACTATGGCTACACCTTC CASSSSDRAVNYGYTF
TRBJ2-7 . . TRBV6-5 TGTGCCAGCAGCCCCACCCTGGGGCGCGAGCAGTACTTC CASSPTLGREQYF
TRBJ1-2 few . TRBV5-6 TGTGCCAGCAGCTTGGCAGGGGTCGCAAGTGGCTACACCTTC CASSLAGVASGYTF
TRBJ2-2 once TRBD2 TRBV9 TGTGCCAGCAGCCCGGGACTAGCGGGGGGGACCGGGGAGCTGTTTTTT CASSPGLAGGTGELFF
TRBJ2-5 . . TRBV21-1 TGTGCCAGCATCTTGGGTTGGGGCTTGGCCCAAGAGACCCAGTACTTC CASILGWGLAQETQYF
TRBJ2-2 . TRBD1 TRBV6-5 TGTGCCAGCATGAGGGACAGACTAAACACCGGGGAGCTGTTTTTT CASMRDRLNTGELFF
TRBJ1-1 . . TRBV5-5 TGTGCCAGCAGCTTGGCGGGGGGGGTGAACACTGAAGCTTTCTTT CASSLAGGVNTEAFF
TRBJ1-6 . . TRBV28 TGTGCCAGCAGCCTGAGGGCCTCACCCCTCCACTTT CASSLRASPLHF
TRBJ1-3 . . TRBV5-1 TGCGCCAGCAGCTTAGAGGTATCGGGCACCATATATTTT CASSLEVSGTIYF
TRBJ1-2 . . TRBV5-1 TGCGCCAGCAGCTTGGAGGCAGGGTCAAATGGCTACACCTTC CASSLEAGSNGYTF
TRBJ1-5 . TRBD1 TRBV3-1/TRBV3-2 TGTGCCAGCAGCCGACAGGGGGGTCAGCCCCAGCATTTT CASSRQGGQPQHF
TRBJ1-5 . TRBD1 TRBV13 TGTGCCAGCAGCTTGGGACAGTTGGGAGAGCCCCAGCATTTT CASSLGQLGEPQHF
TRBJ2-1 . TRBD2 TRBV5-1 TGCGCCAGCCGGGAGGGGCAGTTCTTC CASREGQFF
TRBJ1-5 . . TRBV27 TGTGCCAGCAGTTTAAGAGGTTTTGGCAATCAGCCCCAGCATTTT CASSLRGFGNQPQHF
TRBJ2-6 . TRBD1 TRBV6-5 TGTGCCAGCAGGGCAGGGGGCTCTGGGGCCAACGTCCTGACTTTC CASRAGGSGANVLTF
TRBJ1-5 . . TRBV12-3/TRBV12-4 TGTGCCAGCAGTTTTTACAGGGCTCAGCCCCAGCATTTT CASSFYRAQPQHF
TRBJ1-2 once . TRBV11-2 TGTGCCAGCAGCTTAGTCGAGCACCCAAGCGGGAACTATGGCTACACCTTC CASSLVEHPSGNYGYTF
TRBJ1-1 . . TRBV4-2 TGTGCCAGCAGCCTGAGTACCCGGGGGAACACTGAAGCTTTCTTT CASSLSTRGNTEAFF
TRBJ1-4 . TRBD1 TRBV4-1 TGCGCCAGCAGCCCCAACCCGGGACAGGGAAATGAAAAACTGTTTTTT CASSPNPGQGNEKLFF
TRBJ1-1 . . TRBV5-1 TGCGCCAGCAGCTGGCGACAGCTGAACACTGAAGCTTTCTTT CASSWRQLNTEAFF
TRBJ1-2 . TRBD1 TRBV13 TGTGCCAGCAGCTTACTCGACAGGGTGGGGATTGGTGGCTACACCTTC CASSLLDRVGIGGYTF
TRBJ2-3 . TRBD2 TRBV11-1 TGTGCCAGCAGCATCCCACTAGCGGGGGGGGCGAATACGCAGTATTTT CASSIPLAGGANTQYF
TRBJ2-3 . TRBD1 TRBV29-1 TGCAGCGCCGAAGACAGGGCCCCTCCAGATACGCAGTATTTT CSAEDRAPPDTQYF
TRBJ1-6 . . TRBV5-6 TGTGCCAGCAGCTTGGCCTTACTACGGGGTAATTCACCCCTCCACTTT CASSLALLRGNSPLHF
TRBJ2-1 . . TRBV12-3/TRBV12-4 TGTGCCAGCACGAGCGACTCCTACAATGAGCAGTTCTTC CASTSDSYNEQFF
TRBJ1-6 . . TRBV7-2 TGTGCCAGCAGCGTAGACGGGAATAATTCACCCCTCCACTTT CASSVDGNNSPLHF
TRBJ1-1 . . TRBV6-4 TGTGCCAGCAGTGACTCGTACGGCACTGAAGCTTTCTTT CASSDSYGTEAFF
TRBJ1-4 . TRBD1 TRBV19 TGTGCCAGTAGCCTTGGAGGGACAGGGGAAGAAAAACTGTTTTTT CASSLGGTGEEKLFF
TRBJ2-6 . TRBD1 TRBV28 TGTGCCAGCAGCAAAGGACAGGCCGTCAACGTCCTGACTTTC CASSKGQAVNVLTF
TRBJ2-1 . . TRBV6-5 TGTGCCAGCAGGCGAGGTCCCTCCCACAATGAGCAGTTCTTC CASRRGPSHNEQFF
TRBJ1-5 . TRBD1 TRBV5-8 TGTGCCAGCAATCTGCTCGGGACAGGGGGGAATCAGCCCCAGCATTTT CASNLLGTGGNQPQHF
TRBJ1-5 few TRBD1 TRBV5-1 TGCGCCAGCGCGCGGACAGGGGGAGATCAGCCCCAGCATTTT CASARTGGDQPQHF
TRBJ2-2 . . TRBV15 TGTGCCACCAGCAGAGATTCCAGATCCAACACCGGGGAGCTGTTTTTT CATSRDSRSNTGELFF
TRBJ1-3 . . TRBV2 TGTGCCAGCAGTGAAGCGGGCAGGGGACGGGTCACCATATATTTT CASSEAGRGRVTIYF
TRBJ1-2 . . TRBV9 TGTGCCAGCAGCCTAGGGCCCAGGGGAGCGGGCTACACCTTC CASSLGPRGAGYTF